Listed below are T cell receptor beta chains from one sample, sequenced in a study of identical twins. Each CDR3 protein is one row after TCRdb ran MiXCR on the 5' RACE reads. The repertoire consists of about 470,000 distinct CDR3 sequences, with 20% to 30% occurring once and the leading ten covering about 3%. These sequences were also reported in another study, on T cells expressing NK-cell markers.

Sequencing was carried out using CD4+ T cells sorted from blood. The source is a woman younger than 30 in good health. The CDR3 runs from the conserved cysteine through the conserved F or W. The D gene is left open where the match is weak. Clone size is shown for a subset of rows, as once, few, many or a class of expanded clone.

V gene	D gene	clone size	J gene	CDR3 protein	CDR3 DNA
TRBV18	NA	NA	TRBJ1-5	CASSLGIQGGNQPQHF	TGTGCCAGCTCACTGGGGATCCAGGGAGGCAATCAGCCCCAGCATTTT
TRBV18	TRBD2	NA	TRBJ2-1	CASSPGLADNEQFF	TGTGCCAGCTCACCGGGGCTAGCGGACAATGAGCAGTTCTTC
TRBV5-1	TRBD2	NA	TRBJ2-1	CASSTTSGVDEQFF	TGCGCCAGCAGCACCACTAGCGGGGTGGATGAGCAGTTCTTC
TRBV7-2	NA	few	TRBJ2-2	CASSLAQIAAGELFF	TGTGCCAGCAGCTTAGCGCAGATAGCGGCCGGGGAGCTGTTTTTT
TRBV20-1	TRBD2	NA	TRBJ2-1	CSATQRGLNEQFF	TGCAGTGCTACCCAGCGGGGACTCAATGAGCAGTTCTTC
TRBV18	NA	NA	TRBJ2-7	CASSPYRKLGLSYEQYF	TGTGCCAGCTCACCATACAGGAAGCTCGGCCTCTCCTACGAGCAGTACTTC
TRBV2	TRBD1	NA	TRBJ2-1	CASRGQGNEQFF	TGTGCCAGCAGGGGACAGGGGAATGAGCAGTTCTTC
TRBV5-1	NA	few	TRBJ1-1	CASSVLQDSRKAFF	TGCGCCAGCAGCGTACTTCAGGACAGCCGAAAAGCTTTCTTT
TRBV14	NA	many	TRBJ1-4	CASRRGGGGEKLFF	TGTGCCAGCAGACGAGGAGGCGGAGGCGAAAAACTGTTTTTT
TRBV12-3/TRBV12-4	TRBD2	few	TRBJ2-1	CASSSWTSVEQFF	TGTGCCAGCAGTTCCTGGACTAGCGTGGAGCAGTTCTTC
TRBV12-3/TRBV12-4	TRBD1	NA	TRBJ2-3	CASSLGQRSMSDTQYF	TGTGCCAGCAGTTTGGGACAGCGAAGTATGTCAGATACGCAGTATTTT
TRBV11-1	NA	few	TRBJ1-1	CASSPWRNTEAFF	TGTGCCAGCAGCCCGTGGCGGAACACTGAAGCTTTCTTT
TRBV20-1	NA	NA	TRBJ2-5	CSASPIETQYF	TGCAGTGCTAGTCCGATAGAGACCCAGTACTTC
TRBV6-1	NA	many	TRBJ1-1	CASRTANTEAFF	TGTGCCAGCAGGACGGCTAACACTGAAGCTTTCTTT
TRBV5-1	NA	NA	TRBJ2-2	CASTTRTRGELFF	TGCGCCAGCACCACCCGGACCCGCGGGGAGCTGTTTTTT
TRBV4-3	TRBD2	NA	TRBJ2-1	CASSHGAGAVYNEQFF	TGCGCCAGCAGCCATGGAGCGGGAGCAGTCTACAATGAGCAGTTCTTC
TRBV4-3	NA	few	TRBJ2-5	CASSQGERETQYF	TGCGCCAGCAGCCAAGGCGAGCGGGAGACCCAGTACTTC
TRBV20-1	TRBD2	NA	TRBJ2-5	CSANSGTETQYF	TGCAGTGCTAATAGCGGGACGGAGACCCAGTACTTC
TRBV12-3/TRBV12-4	NA	few	TRBJ2-5	CASSFGGGRKETQYF	TGTGCCAGCAGTTTCGGAGGGGGTCGTAAAGAGACCCAGTACTTC
TRBV20-1	NA	NA	TRBJ2-1	CSASFTYNEQFF	TGCAGTGCCAGTTTTACGTACAATGAGCAGTTCTTC
TRBV29-1	TRBD1	NA	TRBJ2-5	CSVSRQGMETQYF	TGCAGCGTTTCGAGACAGGGGATGGAGACCCAGTACTTC
TRBV20-1	NA	NA	TRBJ2-1	CSASREGRVNEQFF	TGCAGTGCTAGTAGAGAGGGCAGAGTCAATGAGCAGTTCTTC
TRBV9	TRBD2	NA	TRBJ2-1	CASSPRTSGLTYNEQFF	TGTGCCAGCAGCCCCCGGACTAGCGGGCTAACCTACAATGAGCAGTTCTTC
TRBV12-3/TRBV12-4	TRBD1	few	TRBJ1-1	CATRQGGYGTEAFF	TGTGCCACCCGACAGGGCGGTTACGGCACTGAAGCTTTCTTT
TRBV20-1	NA	few	TRBJ1-2	CSAREGSGDGYTF	TGCAGTGCTAGAGAGGGTTCAGGGGATGGCTACACCTTC
TRBV12-5	NA	few	TRBJ2-1	CASGLVKNEQFF	TGTGCTAGTGGTTTGGTTAAAAATGAGCAGTTCTTC
TRBV5-8	TRBD1	NA	TRBJ1-5	CASSLGTGGGNQPQHF	TGTGCCAGCAGCCTGGGGACAGGGGGCGGCAATCAGCCCCAGCATTTT
TRBV7-9	NA	NA	TRBJ1-5	CASSFDSGNQPQHF	TGTGCCAGCAGCTTTGACTCTGGCAATCAGCCCCAGCATTTT
TRBV5-1	NA	NA	TRBJ1-1	CASSLNQAGTGSEAFF	TGCGCCAGCAGCCTTAACCAGGCCGGGACGGGGAGTGAAGCTTTCTTT
TRBV7-2	TRBD2	once	TRBJ2-1	CASSLEGLVYNEQFF	TGTGCCAGCAGCTTAGAGGGACTAGTCTACAATGAGCAGTTCTTC
TRBV6-2/TRBV6-3	TRBD1	few	TRBJ1-5	CASNPGQANQPQHF	TGTGCCAGCAATCCCGGACAGGCAAATCAGCCCCAGCATTTT
TRBV12-3/TRBV12-4	NA	NA	TRBJ1-1	CASSSGGGPVQAFF	TGTGCCAGCAGTTCTGGGGGAGGGCCTGTACAAGCTTTCTTT
TRBV6-1	NA	many	TRBJ1-5	CASSERGNQPQHF	TGTGCCAGCAGTGAAAGGGGCAATCAGCCCCAGCATTTT
TRBV11-2	NA	NA	TRBJ2-1	CASSLDFGLYNEQFF	TGTGCCAGCAGCTTAGACTTCGGTCTCTACAATGAGCAGTTCTTC
TRBV10-3	NA	NA	TRBJ1-2	CAIREQGSNYGYTF	TGTGCCATCAGGGAACAGGGATCTAACTATGGCTACACCTTC
TRBV5-1	NA	few	TRBJ2-1	CASSSPGGQRFYF	TGCGCCAGCAGCTCCCCCGGCGGCCAGCGGTTTTACTTC
TRBV10-3	NA	few	TRBJ1-1	CAIQSSGNTEAFF	TGTGCCATCCAATCCTCGGGGAACACTGAAGCTTTCTTT
TRBV6-1	NA	many	TRBJ1-3	CASRTAGSSGNTIYF	TGTGCCAGCAGGACCGCAGGGAGTTCAGGAAACACCATATATTTT
TRBV12-3/TRBV12-4	NA	few	TRBJ2-3	CASRPPGDTQYF	TGTGCCAGCAGACCTCCGGGGGATACGCAGTATTTT
TRBV5-1	TRBD1	NA	TRBJ1-1	CASSWGTGLTEAFF	TGCGCCAGCAGCTGGGGGACAGGGCTCACTGAAGCTTTCTTT
TRBV9	NA	few	TRBJ2-2	CASSPRALSRELFF	TGTGCCAGCAGCCCCCGGGCCTTATCCAGGGAGCTGTTTTTT
TRBV5-1	NA	few	TRBJ2-7	CASKGSYEQYF	TGCGCCTCGAAGGGGTCCTACGAGCAGTACTTC
TRBV20-1	NA	few	TRBJ1-1	CSAKEQLVKAFF	TGCAGTGCTAAAGAACAGCTTGTAAAAGCTTTCTTT
TRBV6-6	TRBD1	NA	TRBJ1-2	CASSYNGQGAESF	TGTGCCAGCAGTTACAACGGACAGGGGGCGGAAAGCTTC
TRBV20-1	TRBD2	NA	TRBJ2-3	CSAPTSGVTDTQYF	TGCAGTGCCCCGACTAGCGGGGTCACAGATACGCAGTATTTT
TRBV5-6	NA	few	TRBJ2-3	CASSYRPGDTQYF	TGTGCCAGCAGCTACCGACCGGGAGATACGCAGTATTTT
TRBV29-1	TRBD1	NA	TRBJ1-2	CSVDGQGVGYTF	TGCAGCGTTGACGGACAGGGGGTCGGCTACACCTTC
TRBV6-1	NA	NA	TRBJ2-5	CASTPPGEETQYF	TGTGCCAGCACCCCTCCGGGGGAAGAGACCCAGTACTTC
TRBV18	TRBD2	NA	TRBJ2-5	CASSRDYQQETQYF	TGTGCCAGCTCACGGGACTACCAACAAGAGACCCAGTACTTC
TRBV5-1	TRBD2	few	TRBJ2-1	CASSLTSGTHNEQFF	TGCGCCAGCAGCTTAACTAGCGGAACTCACAATGAGCAGTTCTTC